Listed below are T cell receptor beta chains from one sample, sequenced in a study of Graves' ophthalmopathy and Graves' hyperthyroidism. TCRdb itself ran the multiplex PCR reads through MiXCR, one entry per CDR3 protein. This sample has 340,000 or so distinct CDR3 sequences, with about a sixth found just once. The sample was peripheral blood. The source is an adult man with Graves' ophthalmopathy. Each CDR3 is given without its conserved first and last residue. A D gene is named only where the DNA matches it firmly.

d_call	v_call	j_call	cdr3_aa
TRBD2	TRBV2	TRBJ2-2	ASSDPTSGGGTGELF
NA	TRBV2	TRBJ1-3	ASSEHSSGNTIY
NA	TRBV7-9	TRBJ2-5	ASSFLNQETQY
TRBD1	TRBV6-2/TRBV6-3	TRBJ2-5	ASSYSTGVLQETQY
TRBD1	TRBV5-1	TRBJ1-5	ASSLTGVSNQPQH
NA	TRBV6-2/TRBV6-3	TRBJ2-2	ASRDLVYTGELF
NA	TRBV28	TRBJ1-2	ASSLYFWGYT
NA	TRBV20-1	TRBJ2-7	SARDSGKGTYEQY
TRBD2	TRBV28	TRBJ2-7	ASSPPGLAGVQY
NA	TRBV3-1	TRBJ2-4	ASSQSWTASSGKNIQY
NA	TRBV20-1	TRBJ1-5	SASQAFGQPQH
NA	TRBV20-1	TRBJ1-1	SATVWGTLNTEAF
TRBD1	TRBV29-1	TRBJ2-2	SVWTGGGYTGELF
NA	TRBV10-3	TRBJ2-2	AISGTENTGELF
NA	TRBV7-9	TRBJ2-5	ASSPEVETQY
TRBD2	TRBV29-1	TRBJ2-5	SVLGLAGVGSETQY
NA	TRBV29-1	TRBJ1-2	SVGEPIANYGYT
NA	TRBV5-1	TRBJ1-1	ASSLGSTGSGTEAF
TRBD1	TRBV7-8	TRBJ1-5	ASGTVFNQPQH
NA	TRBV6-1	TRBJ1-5	ASTPSQGRQPQH
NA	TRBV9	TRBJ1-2	ASSLEDSTSYGYT
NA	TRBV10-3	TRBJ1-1	AILGRNTEAF
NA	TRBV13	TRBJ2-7	ASSFGPYEQY
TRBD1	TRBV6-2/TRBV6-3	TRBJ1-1	ASIPGQGRGNTEAF